A selection of T cell receptor beta chains follows, all from one sample in a study of OX40 agonist ivuxolimab in advanced cancers. The table came from immunoSEQ multiplex PCR; TCRdb's copy has only in-frame clones and leaves some out. Altogether about 51,000 clones are present, about 88% being singletons, with the ten largest covering about 3.7%. Sequenced material: CD4+ or CD8+ T cells sorted from blood, taken in a trial of the OX40 agonist ivuxolimab. Source of these receptors: an adult with an advanced solid tumor such as melanoma, head and neck, liver or kidney cancer. The CDR3 runs from the conserved cysteine through the conserved F or W. D genes are given only for firm matches. Size values are once, few and many counts, or a class for expanded clones, and some rows have none.

abundance	d_gene	j_gene	v_gene	CDR3nt	CDR3aa
.	.	TRBJ2-7	TRBV6-5	TGTGCCAGCAGTCCCCTCTCCGAGCAGTACTTC	CASSPLSEQYF
.	.	TRBJ2-5	TRBV9	TGTGCCAGCAGCGTAGCTGTGGGGAGCCAAGAGACCCAGTACTTC	CASSVAVGSQETQYF
once	.	TRBJ1-5	TRBV5-6	TGTGCCAGCAACTACGGCAGGGCTAATCAGCCCCAGCATTTT	CASNYGRANQPQHF
.	TRBD2	TRBJ2-1	TRBV10-2	TGCGCCAGCAGTTCGCGGGAGATCATCTCCTACAATGAGCAGTTCTTC	CASSSREIISYNEQFF
few	TRBD2	TRBJ2-7	TRBV5-1	TGCGCCAGCAGCTTGGTAGCGGGGGGGCTCGAGCAGTACTTC	CASSLVAGGLEQYF
once	.	TRBJ1-1	TRBV18	TGTGCCAGCTCCCCAATTGGGACTGAAGCTTTCTTT	CASSPIGTEAFF
.	.	TRBJ1-1	TRBV27	TGTGCCAGCAGTATCCGGGGGAGTGAAGCTTTCTTT	CASSIRGSEAFF
.	.	TRBJ2-5	TRBV30	TGTGCCTGGAAAGGGCACCGGGAGACCCAGTACTTC	CAWKGHRETQYF
.	.	TRBJ2-1	TRBV6-1	TGTGCCAGCAGTGAAGGTCCTGGGGGGGGCTCGTTCTTC	CASSEGPGGGSFF
.	.	TRBJ2-7	TRBV30	TGTGCCTGGAGTCCCGGGACATATTCCTACGAGCAGTACTTC	CAWSPGTYSYEQYF
.	TRBD2	TRBJ2-5	TRBV7-6	TGTGCCAGCAGCGTAGCGGGGGTCGAGACCCAGTACTTC	CASSVAGVETQYF
once	TRBD1	TRBJ1-5	TRBV29-1	TGCAGCGTAGCAACCGGGACAGGGAATCAGCCCCAGCATTTT	CSVATGTGNQPQHF
.	.	TRBJ2-3	TRBV9	TGTGCCAGCAGCGTAGCTGGTGCTAGCACAGATACGCAGTATTTT	CASSVAGASTDTQYF
.	.	TRBJ2-3	TRBV6-4	TGTGCCAGCAGCCTCGGCGTTGGGGCCCCAGATACGCAGTATTTT	CASSLGVGAPDTQYF
.	TRBD1	TRBJ2-4	TRBV6-5	TGTGCCAGCAGGCAGGGGGCGCGGTATAACATTCAGTACTTC	CASRQGARYNIQYF
.	TRBD1	TRBJ2-5	TRBV19	TGTGCCAGTAGCAGACAGGGAGAGACCCAGTACTTC	CASSRQGETQYF
.	.	TRBJ1-2	TRBV28	TGTGCCAGCAGTCCGAACTATGGCTACACCTTC	CASSPNYGYTF
few	TRBD1	TRBJ1-3	TRBV30	TGTGCCTGGAGTCGGGACAGCGGCTCTGGAAACACCATATATTTT	CAWSRDSGSGNTIYF
.	.	TRBJ2-1	TRBV7-9	TGTGCCAGCAGCCGACAGGTTGACAATGAGCAGTTCTTC	CASSRQVDNEQFF
.	.	TRBJ1-1	TRBV23-1	TGCGCCAGCAGTCAGGTCCGGGACACAAGGACTGAGAACACTGAAGCTTTCTTT	CASSQVRDTRTENTEAFF
.	.	TRBJ1-3	TRBV5-1	TGCGCCAGCAGCGCCGACCTCGGAAACACCATATATTTT	CASSADLGNTIYF
.	.	TRBJ2-7	TRBV7-8	TGTGCCAGCAGCTTAGTACAGGGAGCCCGGTCCGAGCAGTACTTC	CASSLVQGARSEQYF
.	.	TRBJ1-4	TRBV5-5	TGTGCCAGTAGCCCGCTAGGGCCTACTAATGAAAAACTGTTTTTT	CASSPLGPTNEKLFF
few	.	TRBJ1-3	TRBV18	TGTGCCAGCTCCCTCATTATGGGACCCCCGGACAGAAACACCATATATTTT	CASSLIMGPPDRNTIYF
.	.	TRBJ2-3	TRBV2	TGTGCCAGCAGGGGGTGGGCCGTGGATACGCAGTATTTT	CASRGWAVDTQYF
.	.	TRBJ1-5	TRBV28	TGTGCCAGCACCCCGTTGTTTAATCAGCCCCAGCATTTT	CASTPLFNQPQHF
.	TRBD1	TRBJ2-1	TRBV6-4	TGTGCCAGCAGTGACTTACAGGGGGCTTTGGATGAGCAGTTCTTC	CASSDLQGALDEQFF
.	TRBD1	TRBJ1-3	TRBV6-1	TGTGCCAGCATCCAGGGGGCTGGAAACACCATATATTTT	CASIQGAGNTIYF
.	.	TRBJ2-5	TRBV15	TGTGCCACCAGCAGAGATACGGGACTGCTCCTGGAAGAGACCCAGTACTTC	CATSRDTGLLLEETQYF
.	.	TRBJ2-5	TRBV7-9	TGTGCCAGCAGCTTGTCCCGGGCAGAGACCCAGTACTTC	CASSLSRAETQYF
.	TRBD2	TRBJ2-1	TRBV11-3	TGTGCCAGCAGCTTGGGCCGAGCGGGACCTTACAATGAGCAGTTCTTC	CASSLGRAGPYNEQFF
once	TRBD2	TRBJ2-1	TRBV5-4	TGTGCCAGCAGCCCCACTAGCGGGAGAATCAATGAGCAGTTCTTC	CASSPTSGRINEQFF
.	.	TRBJ2-3	TRBV10-3	TGTGCCACGGCCGATACGCAGTATTTT	CATADTQYF
once	.	TRBJ2-1	TRBV7-8	TGTGCCAGCAGCTTAGGGGGCGCAAGCTCCTACAATGAGCAGTTCTTC	CASSLGGASSYNEQFF
.	TRBD1	TRBJ2-5	TRBV5-8	TGTGCCAGCAGCTACGGGACAGGGGCTCAAGAGACCCAGTACTTC	CASSYGTGAQETQYF
.	.	TRBJ1-1	TRBV6-1	TGTGCCAGCAGAACTCAAGGACAGTTGAACACTGAAGCTTTCTTT	CASRTQGQLNTEAFF
once	.	TRBJ1-1	TRBV2	TGTGCCAGCAGTGAAAACCGCCTTGAGGCCGGAGGGGCTGAAGCTTCCTTT	CASSENRLEAGGAEASF
.	TRBD1	TRBJ2-5	TRBV7-2	TGTGCCAGCAGCTTAACCGGGACAGGGGTGTGGGAGACCCAGTACTTC	CASSLTGTGVWETQYF
.	TRBD1	TRBJ2-7	TRBV15	TGTGCCATTTCCCCGGGACAGAGCTCCTACGAGCAGTACTTC	CAISPGQSSYEQYF
.	.	TRBJ1-2	TRBV10-3	TGTGCCATCAGGAATCTACAGGAGGCTGGCTACACCTTC	CAIRNLQEAGYTF
.	TRBD2	TRBJ2-7	TRBV6-6	TGTGCCAGCAGCGGGACTAGCGCCGCCTACGAGCAGTACTTC	CASSGTSAAYEQYF
.	TRBD1	TRBJ1-4	TRBV7-9	TGTGCCACCTCCTTAGGGGGCGGGGCTAATGAAAAACTGTTTTTT	CATSLGGGANEKLFF
.	TRBD1	TRBJ1-5	TRBV6-6	TGTGCCAGCAGTTACCCCGGGACAGCGAGCAATCAGCCCCAGCATTTT	CASSYPGTASNQPQHF
once	TRBD2	TRBJ2-2	TRBV7-8	TGTGCCAGCAGCTTAGGGAAGCGGGGGTACACCGGGGAGCTGTTTTTT	CASSLGKRGYTGELFF
once	.	TRBJ1-5	TRBV6-4	TGTGCCAGCAGTTACAGAGGGAATCAGCCCCAGCATTTT	CASSYRGNQPQHF
.	.	TRBJ2-7	TRBV9	TGTGCCAGCAGCGTAGCTGCACGGAGCTCCTACGAGCAGTACTTC	CASSVAARSSYEQYF
once	.	TRBJ2-7	TRBV6-5	TGTGCCAGCAGTAAAGGGGACACCTACTACGAGCAGTACTTC	CASSKGDTYYEQYF
.	.	TRBJ2-3	TRBV7-2	TGTGCCAGCAGCTTAGCGGAAGATACGCAGTATTTT	CASSLAEDTQYF
.	TRBD1	TRBJ1-6	TRBV5-4	TGTGCCAGCAGGTACACCGGGACAGATAATTCACCCCTCCACTTT	CASRYTGTDNSPLHF
.	TRBD2	TRBJ2-7	TRBV30	TGTGCCTGGAACCAAGGGGGACTAGCGGGAGGGACTACCTACGAGCAGTACTTC	CAWNQGGLAGGTTYEQYF
.	.	TRBJ2-1	TRBV9	TGTGCCAGCAGCGTAGTAGGGTTAGATGGCGAGCAGTTCTTC	CASSVVGLDGEQFF
.	.	TRBJ1-5	TRBV28	TGTGCCAGCAGTTTACTAGATTCTGGGGGCAATCAGCCCCAGCATTTT	CASSLLDSGGNQPQHF
.	TRBD1	TRBJ2-1	TRBV7-7	TGTGCTAGCAGCTTAGGACAGGGGCCTCTCAATGAGCAGTTCTTC	CASSLGQGPLNEQFF
.	TRBD2	TRBJ2-1	TRBV11-3	TGTGCCAGCAGCTTTGAAGCGGGGAGGAGTGAGCAGTTCTTC	CASSFEAGRSEQFF
.	.	TRBJ1-5	TRBV6-6	TGTGCCAGCAGATCGGGGGGGAATAGCAATCAGCCCCAGCATTTT	CASRSGGNSNQPQHF
once	.	TRBJ2-1	TRBV19	TGTGCCAGTAGACCCCAGGGAGGGGGATACGAGCAGTTCTTC	CASRPQGGGYEQFF
.	TRBD1	TRBJ2-7	TRBV19	TGTGCCAGTAGCCGAAGGACAGGGGGCTACGAGCAGTACTTC	CASSRRTGGYEQYF